This T cell receptor beta chain is from a study of spatial heterogeneity in lung cancer. Study outcomes and limitations: Circulating ubiquitous expanded tumor TCRs were observed more frequently at resection than at follow-up.

Trimming pared 3 bases from V and 0 bases from J, leaving 10 bases between. The CDR3 length is 15 residues. Germline V gene data show CDR1 as WNHNN and CDR2 as SYGVQD (reference sequence). Comments on this clonotype: The antigen is undetermined.

TCRdb fed the 5' RACE reads into MiXCR, producing one record per CDR3 protein. This sample has some 21,000 distinct CDR3 sequences, with roughly 4.6% found just once. Time point reported: sample taken at primary tumor resection. Unsorted whole RNA samples from tumor, nontumor lung or frozen PBMC were sequenced. The sequencing used PBMCs, collected at surgery. The chain joins TRBV10-1 to TRBJ2-3; no clear D. The origin of this receptor is a male donor with early-stage non-small cell lung cancer. The CDR3 protein is CASSDGGSSTDTQYF. In DNA, the CDR3 is TGCGCCAGCAGTGATGGTGGATCTAGCACAGATACGCAGTATTTT.